The 24 T cell receptor beta chains listed next were all sequenced from one sample in a study of metastatic and nonmetastatic thyroid tumors. With MiXCR, TCRdb reprocessed the PCR reads. Of 42,000 or so clones listed, under 20% are singletons. None of the patients had undergone any treatment ahead of thyroid surgery. Sample: tumor tissue. The receptor set was obtained from a female donor with papillary thyroid cancer or a benign thyroid nodule (not recorded which). Some clones in this sample may be carry-over from other donors' samples.

In its sample, this clone was seen many times. The gene calls are TRBV11-2 and TRBJ2-7, with D possibly being TRBD2 (6 bases). Germline-derived CDR1 and CDR2 are SGHAT and FQNNGV. The CDR3 loop spans 14 amino acids. Trimming pared 3 bases from V and 0 bases from J, leaving 9 bases between. This CDR3 is CASSLTAGSYEQYF. The CDR3 coding sequence is TGTGCCAGCAGCTTGACAGCGGGCTCCTACGAGCAGTACTTC.

This clone was observed many times. V and J are TRBV7-2 and TRBJ1-5, with 7 bases identical to TRBD1. Germline V gene data show CDR1 as SGHTA and CDR2 as FQGNSA. The trim removed 0 bases at V and 4 bases at J, leaving 3 bases unmatched. The CDR3 loop spans 15 amino acids. The CDR3 is CASSLAGQSNQPQHF. In DNA, the CDR3 is TGTGCCAGCAGCTTAGCGGGACAGTCAAATCAGCCCCAGCATTTT.

This clone was seen at least ten times. This chain links TRBV7-2 with TRBJ1-3; TRBD1 aligns across 7 bases. The J segment lost 1 base and the V segment lost 3 bases, leaving 3 bases of the junction unmatched. From germline, CDR1 is SGHTA and CDR2 FQGNSA. This CDR3 is 15 amino acids long. The chain's CDR3 is CASSLDRISGNTIYF. CDR3 bases: TGTGCCAGCAGCTTGGACAGGATTTCTGGAAACACCATATATTTT.

There are a few counts of this clone. Since a much larger clone is just one base distant, this may be a read error. Other DNA sequences in this sample translate to the same CDR3. This chain joins TRBV28 and TRBJ2-3, with D maybe TRBD2 (5 bases). The germline V and J ends were trimmed by 6 bases and 3 bases, with 16 bases remaining between them. CDR1 and CDR2 from the germline V gene are MDHEN and SYDVKM. The CDR3 is 15 amino acids. The CDR3 nucleotides are TGTGCCAGCAGCTTACTGGGAGAACGGACAGATACGCAGTATTTT. It encodes CASSLLGERTDTQYF.

This clone was seen at least ten times. V usage is TRBV19 and J usage is TRBJ1-1; D is ambiguous. CDR1 is LNHDA and CDR2 is SQIVND in the germline V gene (reference sequence). The CDR3 loop spans 14 amino acids. The V gene lost 3 bases and the J gene lost 4 bases, with 12 bases spanning the gap. This CDR3 is CASSIFGRGTEAFF. DNA for the CDR3: TGTGCCAGTAGTATTTTCGGCCGGGGCACTGAAGCTTTCTTT.

Judged by abundance, this clone is medium-sized (0.01 to 0.1%). V and J are TRBV27 and TRBJ2-7, with TRBD1 matching 8 bases. V shed 8 bases and J 3 bases; nucleotides not matched to a gene: 6. Germline values: CDR1 MNHEY, CDR2 SMNVEV (reference sequence). CDR3 length: 13 amino acids. The CDR3 protein is CASGTGGFYEQYF. In DNA, the CDR3 is TGTGCCAGCGGAACAGGGGGGTTCTACGAGCAGTACTTC.

This clone was counted ten times or more. The V call is TRBV16, the J call TRBJ1-6; 7 nucleotides match TRBD1. The germline CDR1 and CDR2 sequences are KGHSY and FQNENV. This CDR3 has 14 amino acids. The V and J ends lost 2 bases and 6 bases, in that order; junction bases with no gene match: 1. The CDR3 loop reads CASSQRDSNSPLHF. CDR3 nucleotide sequence: TGTGCCAGCAGCCAAAGGGACAGTAATTCACCCCTCCACTTT.

At least ten counts were recorded for this clone. The rearrangement links TRBV5-5 to TRBJ2-7; TRBD1 aligns across 10 bases. The CDR3 totals 13 residues. CDR1 and CDR2 from the germline V gene are SGHKS and YYEKEE (reference sequence). V gave up 7 bases and J gave up 4 bases; unmatched junction bases: 5. This CDR3 is CASVGQGLYEQYF. For the CDR3, the DNA is TGTGCCAGCGTGGGACAGGGGTTATACGAGCAGTACTTC. The full variable domain, with the rest looked up from reference TRBV5-5 and TRBJ2-7, is DAGVTQSPTHLIKTRGQQVTLRCSPISGHKSVSWYQQVLGQGPQFIFQYYEKEERGRGNFPDRFSARQFPNYSSELNVNALLLGDSALYLCASVGQGLYEQYFGPGTRLTVT.

This clone was counted at least ten times. J is TRBJ1-2 and V is TRBV28; 7 nucleotides match TRBD1. In germline, CDR1 is MDHEN, CDR2 SYDVKM. The J segment lost 4 bases and the V segment lost 6 bases, leaving 11 bases of the junction unmatched. CDR3 length equals 15 residues. The CDR3 DNA is TGTGCCAGCAGCCCAACGGGACAGATTATCTATGGCTACACCTTC. Protein product: CASSPTGQIIYGYTF.

This clone was picked up many times. This rearrangement joins TRBV4-1 to TRBJ2-7; TRBD2 might be the D (6 bases). CDR3 size: 12 residues. V was trimmed by 5 bases and J by 4 bases, leaving 9 bases between them. Germline V gene lookup returns CDR1 MGHRA and CDR2 YSYEKL. In DNA form, the CDR3 reads TGCGCCAGCAGCGGAGGGAGATACGAGCAGTACTTC. Protein: CASSGGRYEQYF.

This clone appeared many times. The DNA for the CDR3 is TGCGCCAGCAGCTTGGCCCTTCAAGAGACCCAGTACTTC. Translating gives CASSLALQETQYF. This rearrangement joins TRBV5-1 to TRBJ2-5; D remains unclear. This CDR3 region has 13 residues. Between the trimmed V and J ends, which lost 0 bases and 2 bases, there was a span of 5 bases. Germline assignment: CDR1 SGHRS and CDR2 YFSETQ.

This clone has at least ten counts. The gene calls are TRBV20-1 and TRBJ1-4; D unclear. The V gene lost 0 bases and the J gene lost 3 bases, with 14 bases spanning the gap. CDR3 length: 16 amino acids. Germline V gene lookup returns CDR1 DFQATT and CDR2 SNEGSKA (reference sequence). The CDR3 coding sequence is TGCAGTGCTAGAGATCCACAAGGACGTGCTAATGAAAAACTGTTTTTT. Translation gives CSARDPQGRANEKLFF.

This clone was picked up a small number of times. Mismatch with germline at one junction end may stem from a read error. J is TRBJ2-3 and V is TRBV10-2; D is perhaps TRBD1 (5 bases). CDR3 size: 14 residues. CDR1 is WSHSY and CDR2 is SAAADI in the germline V gene. The CDR3 is CSSRDQPGVDTQYF. The DNA for the CDR3 is TGCTCCAGCAGGGATCAACCTGGGGTAGATACGCAGTATTTT.

V usage is TRBV20-1 and J usage is TRBJ1-3, with D unresolved. CDR1 and CDR2 from the germline V gene are DFQATT and SNEGSKA (reference sequence). The CDR3 runs to 13 residues. Trimming removed 3 bases from V and 3 bases from J, with 9 bases in between. In nucleotides, the CDR3 is TGCAGTGCTAGCCGGGCCTATGGAAACACCATATATTTT. Amino acids: CSASRAYGNTIYF.

This clone was detected many times. The chain joins TRBV2 to TRBJ2-2; 10 nucleotides agree with TRBD2. The CDR3 runs to 15 residues. Germline assignment: CDR1 SNHLY and CDR2 FYNNEI. Trimming at V came to 7 bases and at J to 12 bases, leaving 14 bases not matched to a gene. CDR3 region: CASTEREGNLGKLFF. The CDR3 coding sequence is TGTGCCAGCACTGAGCGGGAGGGTAATCTTGGGAAGCTGTTTTTT.

This chain joins TRBV19 and TRBJ1-3, with D hard to call. Germline V CDR1 and CDR2: LNHDA, SQIVND (reference sequence). The V end lost 4 bases, the J end lost 4 bases, and 17 bases lay between the germline ends. The CDR3 totals 16 residues. CDR3: CASSKAGIVVGNTIYF. The CDR3 nucleotides read TGTGCCAGTAGTAAAGCCGGTATAGTGGTCGGAAACACCATATATTTT.

This clone has ten or more counts. This chain joins TRBV27 and TRBJ2-7; no definite D call. Germline values: CDR1 MNHEY, CDR2 SMNVEV (reference sequence). The germline V and J ends were trimmed by 6 bases and 2 bases, with 11 bases remaining between them. This CDR3 has 13 amino acids. The CDR3 coding sequence is TGTGCCAGCAGGAATGCCTTGACCTACGAGCAGTACTTC. Its translation is CASRNALTYEQYF.

The sample holds many counts of this clone. This rearrangement joins TRBV19 to TRBJ2-2, with D unresolved. The length of the CDR3 is 15 residues. Germline values: CDR1 LNHDA, CDR2 SQIVND (reference sequence). V lost 4 bases and J lost 1, with 10 bases in between. The CDR3 region is CASSRHRQNTGELFF. The CDR3 DNA reads TGTGCCAGTAGTAGACATCGACAGAACACCGGGGAGCTGTTTTTT.

The CDR3 DNA reads as TGTGCCAGTACCCCGGGACAGGGTTATAATTCACCCCTCCACTTT. Translated, it gives CASTPGQGYNSPLHF. The rearrangement links TRBV19 to TRBJ1-6, with 9 positions matching TRBD1. Germline trimming cut 7 bases from V and 4 bases from J; bases unmatched to any gene: 5. Per the germline V gene, CDR1 is LNHDA and CDR2 is SQIVND (reference sequence). The CDR3 has 15 residues.

Many counts were recorded for this clone. The chain uses TRBV23-1 and TRBJ2-1; 8 bases align to TRBD2. TRBV23-1 is an open reading frame whose function is uncertain. With V trimmed by 5 bases and J by 6 bases, 21 bases remained unmatched. The CDR3 sequence is 19 residues long. The CDR3 nucleotides read TGCGCCAGCAGTATGGCGCCTAGCGGGCCCTCCTTAAAGGTCAATGAGCAGTTCTTC. Its protein product is CASSMAPSGPSLKVNEQFF.

This clone was detected only a few times. The chain uses TRBV28 and TRBJ2-3; no clear D gene. Between the trimmed V and J ends, which lost 6 bases and 0 bases, there was a span of 16 bases. Germline assignment: CDR1 MDHEN and CDR2 SYDVKM. The CDR3 is 16 amino acids. The CDR3 is CASSVLEVSSTDTQYF. The CDR3 DNA reads as TGTGCCAGCAGCGTACTCGAGGTCTCTAGCACAGATACGCAGTATTTT.

This clone is judged medium-sized. The chain combines TRBV7-8 with TRBJ2-7; 8 bases agree with TRBD1. The CDR3 covers 15 residues. V dropped 4 bases and J dropped 1; count of bases not matched to a gene: 6. Germline CDR1 SGHVS, CDR2 FQNEAQ. CDR3 DNA sequence: TGTGCCAGCAGCTCCCTTGGACAGGGTTCCTACGAGCAGTACTTC. Residues: CASSSLGQGSYEQYF. Supplemented by reference TRBV7-8 and TRBJ2-7, the full variable domain reads GAGVSQSPRYKVAKRGQDVALRCDPISGHVSLFWYQQALGQGPEFLTYFQNEAQLDKSGLPSDRFFAERPEGSVSTLKIQRTQQEDSAVYLCASSSLGQGSYEQYFGPGTRLTVT.

This clone appeared many times. The chain employs TRBV7-6 and TRBJ2-1; weak D call: TRBD2 (5 bases). The CDR3 extends over 11 amino acids. The V gene's germline CDR1 is SGHVS and CDR2 FNYEAQ. With 7 bases removed from V and 8 bases from J, the gap between germline ends came to 9 bases. CDR3 protein: CASNSEDEQFF. CDR3 coding DNA: TGTGCCAGCAATAGCGAGGATGAGCAGTTCTTC.

Points on this clone: It may be a read error: a sequence one base away is much more abundant. The chain combines TRBV28 with TRBJ2-2; D assignment may be TRBD1 or TRBD2 (5 bases each). The CDR3 contains 13 residues. Per the germline V gene, CDR1 is MDHEN and CDR2 is SYDVKM. The DNA of the CDR3 is TGTGCCAGCACCCTGGTGGCAGCCGGGGCGCTGTTTTTT. It encodes CASTLVAAGALFF.